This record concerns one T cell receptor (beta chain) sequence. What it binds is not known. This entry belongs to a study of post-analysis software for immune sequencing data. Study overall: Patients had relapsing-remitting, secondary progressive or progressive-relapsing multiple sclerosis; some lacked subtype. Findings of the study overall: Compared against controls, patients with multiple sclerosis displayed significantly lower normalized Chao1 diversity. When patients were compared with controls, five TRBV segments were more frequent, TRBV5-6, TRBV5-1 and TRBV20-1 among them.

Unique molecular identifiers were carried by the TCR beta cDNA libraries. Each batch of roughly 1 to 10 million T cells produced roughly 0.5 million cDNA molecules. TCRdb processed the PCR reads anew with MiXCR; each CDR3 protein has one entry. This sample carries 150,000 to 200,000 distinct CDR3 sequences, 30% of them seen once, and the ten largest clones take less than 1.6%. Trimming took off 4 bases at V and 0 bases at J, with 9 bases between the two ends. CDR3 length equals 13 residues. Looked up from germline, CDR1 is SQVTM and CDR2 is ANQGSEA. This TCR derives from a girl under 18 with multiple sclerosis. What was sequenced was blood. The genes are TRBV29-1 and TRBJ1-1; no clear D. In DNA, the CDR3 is TGCAGCGTTGCGGGATTCATGAACACTGAAGCTTTCTTT. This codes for CSVAGFMNTEAFF.